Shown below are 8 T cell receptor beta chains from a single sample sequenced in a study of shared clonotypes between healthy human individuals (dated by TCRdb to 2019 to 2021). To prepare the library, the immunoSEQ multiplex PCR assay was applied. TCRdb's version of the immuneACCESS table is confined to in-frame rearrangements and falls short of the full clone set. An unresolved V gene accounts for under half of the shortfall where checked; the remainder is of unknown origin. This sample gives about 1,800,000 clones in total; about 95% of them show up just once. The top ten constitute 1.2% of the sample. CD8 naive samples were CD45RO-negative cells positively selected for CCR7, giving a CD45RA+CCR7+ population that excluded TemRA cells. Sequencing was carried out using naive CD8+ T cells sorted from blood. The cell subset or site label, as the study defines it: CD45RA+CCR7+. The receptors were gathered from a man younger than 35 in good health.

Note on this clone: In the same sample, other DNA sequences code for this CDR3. In nucleotides, the CDR3 is TGTGCCAGCAGCTTGCCAGGAACTATGAACACTGAAGCTTTCTTT. Translation: CASSLPGTMNTEAFF. The chain uses TRBV5-4 and TRBJ1-1; the D is unclear. The V gene's germline CDR1 is SGHNT and CDR2 YYREEE (reference sequence). Trimming pared 1 base from V and 0 bases from J, leaving 10 bases between. The CDR3 consists of 15 residues. Looking up the rest from reference TRBV5-4 and TRBJ1-1 gives the full variable domain: ETGVTQSPTHLIKTRGQQVTLRCSSQSGHNTVSWYQQALGQGPQFIFQYYREEENGRGNFPPRFSGLQFPNYSSELNVNALELDDSALYLCASSLPGTMNTEAFFGQGTRLTVV.

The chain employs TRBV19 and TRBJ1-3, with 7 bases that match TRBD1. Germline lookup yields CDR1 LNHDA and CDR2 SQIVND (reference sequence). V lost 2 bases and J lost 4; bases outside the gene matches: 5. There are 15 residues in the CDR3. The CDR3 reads CASSIPGQIGNTIYF. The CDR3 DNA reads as TGTGCCAGTAGTATACCGGGACAGATAGGAAACACCATATATTTT.

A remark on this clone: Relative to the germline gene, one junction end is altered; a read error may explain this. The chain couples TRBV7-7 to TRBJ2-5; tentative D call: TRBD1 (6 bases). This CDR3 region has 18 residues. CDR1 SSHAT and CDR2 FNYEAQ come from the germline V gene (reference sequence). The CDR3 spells CASSISSEDRYSRETQYF. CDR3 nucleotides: TGTGCTAGCAGCATTAGTAGTGAAGACAGGTATTCTCGAGAGACCCAGTACTTC.

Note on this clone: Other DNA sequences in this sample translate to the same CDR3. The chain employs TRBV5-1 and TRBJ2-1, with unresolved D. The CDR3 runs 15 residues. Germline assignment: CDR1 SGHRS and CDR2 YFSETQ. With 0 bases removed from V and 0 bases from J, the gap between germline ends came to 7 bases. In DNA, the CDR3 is TGCGCCAGCAGCTTGGACCCGAGCTCCTACAATGAGCAGTTCTTC. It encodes CASSLDPSSYNEQFF.

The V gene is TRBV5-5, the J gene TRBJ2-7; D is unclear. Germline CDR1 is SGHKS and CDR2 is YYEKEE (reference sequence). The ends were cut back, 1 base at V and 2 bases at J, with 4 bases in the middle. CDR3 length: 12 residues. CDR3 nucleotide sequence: TGTGCCAGCAGCTTGAATACCTACGAGCAGTACTTC. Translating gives CASSLNTYEQYF.

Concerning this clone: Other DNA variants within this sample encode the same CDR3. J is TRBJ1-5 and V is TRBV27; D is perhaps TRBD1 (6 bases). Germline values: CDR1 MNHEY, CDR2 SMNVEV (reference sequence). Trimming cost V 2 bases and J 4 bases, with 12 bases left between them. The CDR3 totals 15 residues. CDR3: CASSLSGTLNQPQHF. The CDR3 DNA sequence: TGTGCCAGCAGTTTAAGTGGGACACTGAATCAGCCCCAGCATTTT.

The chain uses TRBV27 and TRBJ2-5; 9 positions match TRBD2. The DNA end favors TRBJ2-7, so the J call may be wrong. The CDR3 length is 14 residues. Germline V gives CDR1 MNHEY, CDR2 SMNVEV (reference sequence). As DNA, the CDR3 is TGTGCCAGCAGTTTAGGTAGCGGGGGAAACGAGCAGTACTTC. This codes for CASSLGSGGNEQYF.

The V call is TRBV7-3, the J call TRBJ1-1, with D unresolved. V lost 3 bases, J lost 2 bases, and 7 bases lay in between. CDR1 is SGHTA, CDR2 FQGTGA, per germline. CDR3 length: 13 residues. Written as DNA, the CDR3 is TGTGCCAGCAGCTTCGGCCTTAACACTGAAGCTTTCTTT. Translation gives CASSFGLNTEAFF.